This T cell receptor (beta chain) comes out of a study of cytomegalovirus exposure and HLA in healthy donors. Turning to the study itself: The same platform as the approximately 730 first-cohort repertoires was used for the roughly 130 validation repertoires, a later analysis reported.

Profiled with immunoSEQ multiplex PCR; TCRdb holds only in-frame clones, not every one. The repertoire holds 150,000 to 200,000 clones, over 80% seen once, with 2% to 2.5% in the top ten. The TCR sequence derives from a man younger than 40 in good health and CMV-seropositive. The sample taken for sequencing was PBMCs.

CDR3 sequence (DNA): TGTGCCAGCAGTGAACTCGGGACAGGATCCCAAGAGACCCAGTACTTC. This codes for CASSELGTGSQETQYF. This chain joins TRBV6-1 and TRBJ2-5, with 8 bases aligning to TRBD1. The germline V gene has CDR1 MNHNS and CDR2 SASEGT. CDR3 length equals 16 residues. V shed 2 bases and J 1 base; nucleotides not matched to a gene: 6.